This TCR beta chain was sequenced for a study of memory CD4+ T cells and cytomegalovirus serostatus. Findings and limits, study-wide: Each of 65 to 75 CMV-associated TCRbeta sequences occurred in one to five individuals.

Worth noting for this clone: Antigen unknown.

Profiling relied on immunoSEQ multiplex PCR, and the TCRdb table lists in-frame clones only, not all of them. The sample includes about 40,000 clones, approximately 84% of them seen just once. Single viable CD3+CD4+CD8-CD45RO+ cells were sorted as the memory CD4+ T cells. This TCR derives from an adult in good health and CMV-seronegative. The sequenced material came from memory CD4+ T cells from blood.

This CDR3 is CASSRERTDTQYF. CDR3 nucleotide sequence: TGCGCCAGCAGCCGGGAACGGACAGATACGCAGTATTTT. The chain couples TRBV5-1 to TRBJ2-3; tentatively, D is TRBD2 (5 bases). V lost 4 bases, J lost 3 bases, and 9 bases lay in between. Germline V gene lookup returns CDR1 SGHRS and CDR2 YFSETQ. This CDR3 is built from 13 residues.